The 27 T cell receptor beta chains below all came from one sample that was sequenced in a study of CD8+ T cells in alopecia areata. Cells that came from pooled cutaneous lymph nodes were sorted using CD4, CD8alpha, NKG2D, NKG2ACE and other markers. TCR sequencing used cDNA made by reverse transcription of extracted RNA. Generated by immunoSEQ multiplex PCR, the TCRdb table keeps only in-frame clones and is missing some. The sample has roughly 260,000 clones, none seen only once. What was sequenced was CD4+ T cells sorted from a lymph node. Receptors originate from a C3H/HeJ mouse with alopecia areata. MHC haplotype: H2-k.

The table lists this clone with a few counts. Mouse gene names apply. With the read ending 4 residues before the CDR3 end, the germline J gene is used to fill in that end. The same CDR3 is also encoded by other DNA sequences in this sample. V and J are TRBV5 and TRBJ1-1; the match to TRBD1 covers 9 bases. CDR3 length: 13 residues. Germline V gene lookup returns CDR1 LGHNA and CDR2 YNLKQL (reference sequence). The CDR3 loop reads CASSQTGGTEVFF. The part of the CDR3 DNA that was read is TGTGCCAGCAGCCAGACAGGGGGGACA.

Notes on this clone: The gene names given are mouse names. Read coverage stops 4 residues before the CDR3 terminus; the germline J gene supplies the remainder. The V call is TRBV20, the J call TRBJ2-3; 8 bases are shared with TRBD2. The ends lost 0 bases at V and 3 bases at J; junction bases unmatched: 8. The CDR3 has 16 amino acids. Germline values: CDR1 GFQATS, CDR2 STVNSAI. The sequenced part of the CDR3 DNA is TGTGGTGCTAGGGATAGGCTGGGGGGCGCCGCAGAA. Protein sequence: CGARDRLGGAAE. The whole CDR3 is CGARDRLGGAAETLYF.

This clone has a handful of counts. The germline and genes are mouse ones. The read stops 4 residues short of the end of the CDR3; the missing end is completed from the germline J gene. Other DNA sequences within the sample encode an identical CDR3. The J gene is TRBJ1-2, the V gene TRBV13-3; possibly TRBD1 for D (6 bases). V was pared by 4 bases and J by 2 bases, with 9 bases between. The CDR3 extends over 13 amino acids. Germline CDR1 NNHDY, CDR2 SYVADS. The CDR3 loop is CASSPDRNSDYTF. CDR3 DNA, as far as it was read: TGTGCCAGCAGTCCTGACAGGAACTCC.

A few counts support this clone. The genes are named according to mouse. The read ends 4 residues before the CDR3 terminus; that terminus is restored from the germline J gene. The chain carries TRBV5 and TRBJ2-1; 10 bases are shared with TRBD1. The germline gives CDR1 LGHNA, CDR2 YNLKQL (reference sequence). J lost 3 bases, V lost 4 bases, and 6 bases had no gene match. The CDR3 totals 16 residues. This CDR3 reads CASSPRQGAFYAEQFF. The DNA read from the CDR3 is TGTGCCAGCAGCCCCCGACAGGGGGCCTTCTATGCT.

The table lists this clone with a few counts. Gene names and germline match the mouse. The sequence runs out 4 residues before the end of the CDR3; the remainder is reconstructed from the germline J gene. The gene calls are TRBV1 and TRBJ2-3; possibly TRBD1 for D (6 bases). Trimming removed 4 bases from V and 0 bases from J, with 11 bases in between. Germline V CDR1 and CDR2: NSQYPW, LRSPGD (reference sequence). CDR3 length: 15 amino acids. The CDR3 loop is CTCSEGQASAETLYF. CDR3 bases read: TGCACCTGCAGTGAGGGACAAGCTAGTGCAGAA.

This clone was counted only a few times. Gene names follow the mouse nomenclature. The read finishes 4 residues shy of the CDR3 end, and the germline J gene is used to complete it. V gene TRBV1 combines with J gene TRBJ2-1; a possible D gene is TRBD2 (6 bases). Germline CDR1 and CDR2: NSQYPW and LRSPGD (reference sequence). The germline V and J ends were trimmed by 0 bases and 4 bases, with 16 bases remaining between them. This CDR3 comprises 17 residues. The covered CDR3 bases are TGCACCTGCAGTGCAGATAGGTGGGGGAGGATGTATGCT. This gives the protein CTCSADRWGRMYA. The full CDR3 is CTCSADRWGRMYAEQFF.

As regards this clone: Gene names denote mouse genes. The CDR3 end falls 3 residues outside the read, so it is completed with the germline J gene. The V and J genes are TRBV19 and TRBJ1-6, with a weak D call TRBD1 (6 bases). TRBJ1-6 is placed among ORFs of uncertain function. Germline V gives CDR1 FNHDT, CDR2 SITEND (reference sequence). CDR3 length: 14 amino acids. V dropped 3 bases and J dropped 3 bases, with 7 bases sitting between them. The CDR3: CASSKGGYNSPLYF. The CDR3 bases that were read are TGTGCCAGCAGTAAAGGGGGCTATAATTCGCCC.

This clone turned up a few times. Mouse names are used for the genes. The read comes to an end 4 residues before the CDR3 does, leaving the germline J gene to fill in the end. The chain links TRBV13-1 to TRBJ2-1; possible D gene TRBD2, 6 bases. Germline lookup yields CDR1 NSHNY and CDR2 SYGAGN. The CDR3 runs to 16 residues. The V end was cut by 1 base, the J end by 0 bases, with 11 bases between. CDR3 in amino acids: CASSDFRGDNYAEQFF. The CDR3 bases that were read are TGTGCCAGCAGTGATTTCCGGGGGGATAACTATGCT.

About this clone itself: Gene names and germline match the mouse. The missing CDR3 end, 4 residues past where the read stops, is filled in from the germline J gene. Within the sample, other DNA sequences also encode this same CDR3. V usage is TRBV19 and J usage is TRBJ2-2, with 8 nucleotides matching TRBD1. There are 14 residues in the CDR3. V shed 5 bases and J 4 bases; nucleotides not matched to a gene: 4. Germline V gives CDR1 FNHDT, CDR2 SITEND (reference sequence). The covered CDR3 bases are TGTGCCAGCAGCCGACAGGGGAGCACCGGG. Protein: CASSRQGSTG. The CDR3 in its entirety is CASSRQGSTGQLYF. The full variable domain, rest sourced from reference TRBV19 and TRBJ2-2, is GGIITQTPKFLIGQEGQKLTLKCQQNFNHDTMYWYRQDSGKGLRLIYYSITENDLQKGDLSEGYDASREKKSSFSLTVTSAQKNEMAVFLCASSRQGSTGQLYFGEGSKLTVL.

For this clone: Gene names are mouse gene names. The observed sequence ends 4 residues before the CDR3 terminus, with the missing tail filled in from the germline J gene. The same CDR3 is also encoded by other DNA sequences in this sample. The chain is built from TRBV1 and TRBJ2-7; a possible D gene is TRBD1 (6 bases). From germline, CDR1 is NSQYPW and CDR2 LRSPGD (reference sequence). With 3 bases removed from V and 1 base from J, the gap between germline ends came to 7 bases. This CDR3 has 13 residues. CDR3 region: CTCSADRSYEQYF. CDR3 DNA, as far as it was read: TGCACCTGCAGTGCCGACAGGTCCTAT.

This clone has just a few counts. Gene names are the mouse ones. The sequenced fragment ends 4 residues before the CDR3 boundary, so the rest is inferred from the germline J gene. Other DNA variants within this sample encode the same CDR3. The rearrangement links TRBV1 to TRBJ2-3; D perhaps matches TRBD1 (5 bases). The V and J ends lost 4 bases and 0 bases respectively, with 8 bases between them. CDR1 is NSQYPW and CDR2 is LRSPGD in the germline V gene (reference sequence). The CDR3 extends over 14 amino acids. The CDR3 reads CTCSGGQSAETLYF. The covered CDR3 bases are TGCACCTGCAGTGGAGGACAAAGTGCAGAA.

With regard to this clone: Germline and genes here are mouse. The sequenced fragment ends 3 residues before the CDR3 boundary, so the rest is inferred from the germline J gene. The chain joins TRBV13-1 to TRBJ1-6; a possible D gene is TRBD1 (6 bases). TRBJ1-6 is an ORF for which the function is uncertain. From germline, CDR1 is NSHNY and CDR2 SYGAGN. The CDR3 runs 16 residues. Trimming cost V 0 bases and J 4 bases, with 11 bases left between them. The CDR3 loop is CASSDAGRGYNSPLYF. The part of the CDR3 DNA that was read is TGTGCCAGCAGTGATGCAGGCAGGGGATATAATTCGCCC.

On this clone itself: Mouse germline and gene names are used. Read coverage stops 3 residues before the CDR3 terminus; the germline J gene supplies the remainder. This same CDR3 is encoded by further DNA sequences in the sample. The chain employs TRBV19 and TRBJ1-6; TRBD1 matches at 8 bases. TRBJ1-6 is assigned to the ORF class and has an uncertain function. Germline V gene data show CDR1 as FNHDT and CDR2 as SITEND (reference sequence). The CDR3 contains 15 residues. The V and J ends lost 4 bases and 4 bases, in that order; junction bases with no gene match: 4. CDR3 bases read: TGTGCCAGCAGTCCAGGGGGCGGATATAATTCGCCC. Translating it yields CASSPGGGYNSP. The whole CDR3 region reads CASSPGGGYNSPLYF.

On this clone: The gene names here belong to mouse. The read ends 3 residues shy of where the CDR3 ends; the end is completed using the germline J gene. The rearrangement joins TRBV19 to TRBJ1-6; unclear D gene. TRBJ1-6 is known as an ORF, though its function is uncertain. V lost 2 bases and J lost 7, with 7 bases in between. The CDR3 is made up of 13 amino acids. Germline V gene lookup returns CDR1 FNHDT and CDR2 SITEND (reference sequence). The CDR3: CASSIPLNSPLYF. The sequenced CDR3 bases are TGTGCCAGCAGTATTCCCCTAAATTCGCCC.

Only a few counts were recorded for this clone. One base away lies a much larger clone, so this may be a sequencing read error. Mouse germline and gene names are used. Coverage ceases 4 residues before the CDR3 finishes, and the germline J gene fills in the end. The J gene is TRBJ2-3, the V gene TRBV13-1, with 8 bases lining up with TRBD1. Germline CDR1 and CDR2: NSHNY and SYGAGN. CDR3 length: 13 residues. V shed 4 bases and J 3 bases; nucleotides not matched to a gene: 1. The CDR3 bases that were read are TGTGCCAGCAGTCGGGACAGGGCAGAA. Protein sequence: CASSRDRAE. The full-length CDR3 reads as CASSRDRAETLYF.

This clone was seen a handful of times. Mouse names are used for the genes. The sequenced fragment ends 3 residues before the CDR3 boundary, so the rest is inferred from the germline J gene. The sample holds other DNA sequences that translate to the same CDR3. This chain joins TRBV13-1 and TRBJ1-6; tentatively, D is TRBD1 (6 bases). TRBJ1-6 is an ORF, with its function uncertain. Germline V gene lookup returns CDR1 NSHNY and CDR2 SYGAGN. Trimming pared 5 bases from V and 2 bases from J, leaving 8 bases between. The CDR3 runs 14 residues. The sequenced part of the CDR3 DNA is TGTGCCAGCAGGCAGGGGACCTATAATTCGCCC. Translated, it gives CASRQGTYNSP. The full CDR3 protein reads CASRQGTYNSPLYF.

For this clone: Gene and germline names: mouse. From the germline J gene comes the end of the CDR3, since the read stops 4 residues before it. This rearrangement joins TRBV13-1 to TRBJ2-3; the D gene is possibly TRBD1 (6 bases). CDR1 and CDR2 (germline): NSHNY, SYGAGN. The ends were cut back, 0 bases at V and 0 bases at J, with 14 bases in the middle. The CDR3 runs to 17 residues. CDR3 region: CASSDAYGQSSAETLYF. The DNA read from the CDR3 is TGTGCCAGCAGTGATGCATACGGACAGTCTAGTGCAGAA.

This clone was found a few times. Mouse gene names and germline throughout. Sequencing ends 4 residues short of the CDR3 end; the germline J gene provides the rest. The J gene is TRBJ2-7, the V gene TRBV5, with 10 bases that match TRBD2. The CDR3 consists of 14 residues. CDR1 and CDR2 from the germline V gene are LGHNA and YNLKQL (reference sequence). The sequenced CDR3 bases are TGTGCCAGCAGCCCACTGACTGGGGGGTAT. Translated: CASSPLTGGY. The whole CDR3 sequence reads CASSPLTGGYEQYF.

As for this clone: Germline and genes: mouse. The read stops 4 residues short of the end of the CDR3; the missing end is completed from the germline J gene. The chain uses TRBV19 and TRBJ2-7, with D hard to call. From germline, CDR1 is FNHDT and CDR2 SITEND (reference sequence). CDR3 length equals 12 residues. CDR3 region: CASSIFVYEQYF. The part of the CDR3 DNA that was read is TGTGCCAGCAGTATCTTCGTTTAT.

Turning to this clone: The germline and genes are mouse ones. The read finishes 4 residues shy of the CDR3 end, and the germline J gene is used to complete it. Different DNA sequences within this sample yield the same CDR3. The rearrangement links TRBV19 to TRBJ2-7; the match to TRBD2 covers 10 bases. The V gene's germline CDR1 is FNHDT and CDR2 SITEND (reference sequence). The V and J ends lost 4 bases and 0 bases, in that order; junction bases with no gene match: 4. The CDR3 is 15 amino acids. Partial CDR3 DNA: TGTGCCAGCAGTCGACTGGGGGGTAGCTCCTAT. It codes for CASSRLGGSSY. The CDR3 reads in full as CASSRLGGSSYEQYF. Using reference TRBV19 and TRBJ2-7 for the parts outside the CDR3, the full variable domain is GGIITQTPKFLIGQEGQKLTLKCQQNFNHDTMYWYRQDSGKGLRLIYYSITENDLQKGDLSEGYDASREKKSSFSLTVTSAQKNEMAVFLCASSRLGGSSYEQYFGPGTRLTVL.

This clone was picked up a small number of times. Germline and genes: mouse. Read data end 4 residues before the CDR3 end; the end is taken from the germline J gene. This chain links TRBV13-3 with TRBJ1-2; a weak D match, TRBD1 (6 bases). This CDR3 has 14 residues. Deletions cut 0 bases from V and 4 bases from J, with 10 bases between. Germline CDR1 NNHDY, CDR2 SYVADS. Partial CDR3 DNA: TGTGCCAGCAGTGATGCAGGGGAGGGCTCC. Translation: CASSDAGEGS. The whole CDR3 region reads CASSDAGEGSDYTF.

This clone was seen a few times. Gene and germline names: mouse. The read gets to within 4 residues of the CDR3 end, and the germline J gene fills in the rest. The chain is built from TRBV13-1 and TRBJ2-2; D ambiguous. Looked up from germline, CDR1 is NSHNY and CDR2 is SYGAGN. This CDR3 region has 14 residues. The V gene lost 0 bases and the J gene lost 2 bases, with 5 bases spanning the gap. CDR3 in amino acids: CASSDVHNTGQLYF. The part of the CDR3 DNA that was read is TGTGCCAGCAGTGATGTCCATAACACCGGG.

A note on this clone: Gene names refer to mouse genes. The CDR3 end falls 4 residues outside the read, so it is completed with the germline J gene. This sequence joins TRBV14 and TRBJ2-1; 7 bases are a match to TRBD1. Germline assignment: CDR1 SGHDT and CDR2 FRDEAV. The J segment lost 3 bases and the V segment lost 5 bases, leaving 8 bases of the junction unmatched. CDR3 size: 15 residues. The CDR3 is CASRFQGDSYAEQFF. Incomplete CDR3 DNA: TGTGCCAGCAGGTTTCAAGGGGACAGCTATGCT.

About this clone itself: Here the gene names and germline are mouse. This chain's CDR3 is CASSDSISQNTLYF. The part of the CDR3 DNA that was read is TGTGCCAGCAGTGACAGTATTAGTCAAAAC. The rearrangement uses TRBV13-1 and TRBJ2-4; D gene ambiguous. Read sequence stops 4 residues before the CDR3 end, and the germline J gene provides the missing end. From germline, CDR1 is NSHNY and CDR2 SYGAGN. Deletions cut 2 bases from V and 0 bases from J, with 7 bases between. The CDR3 is 14 amino acids.

This clone was counted a few times. Each gene name is a mouse one. The read terminates 4 residues before the CDR3 end, so the remaining end is supplied by the germline J gene. This rearrangement joins TRBV13-2 to TRBJ2-1; D might be TRBD1 (6 bases). The CDR3 covers 14 residues. The ends were cut back, 5 bases at V and 0 bases at J, with 9 bases in the middle. Germline V gene data show CDR1 as NNHNN and CDR2 as SYGAGS (reference sequence). CDR3: CASGYRVNYAEQFF. The CDR3 DNA, read in part, is TGTGCCAGCGGGTACAGGGTTAACTATGCT.

Details on this clone: All gene names here are mouse names. The read ends 4 residues early relative to the CDR3; the germline J gene fills the gap. The same CDR3 also results from other DNA sequences found in this sample. The chain employs TRBV13-3 and TRBJ1-1, with D hard to call. V lost 1 base and J lost 4, with 5 bases in between. This CDR3 is 12 amino acids long. Germline V lookup: CDR1 NNHDY, CDR2 SYVADS. The part of the CDR3 DNA that was read is TGTGCCAGCAGTGATCGCAGCACA. This codes for CASSDRST. The full CDR3 protein reads CASSDRSTEVFF.

This clone has more than one count but fewer than ten. Gene names and germline match the mouse. The read gets to within 4 residues of the CDR3 end, and the germline J gene fills in the rest. The V and J genes are TRBV19 and TRBJ2-3, with 7 bases matching TRBD1. The CDR3 has 15 residues. CDR1 and CDR2 from the germline V gene are FNHDT and SITEND (reference sequence). Trimming cost V 5 bases and J 0 bases; bases outside gene matches: 6. Incomplete CDR3 DNA: TGTGCCAGCAGCCTCCGGGACAGTAGTGCAGAA. This codes for CASSLRDSSAE. In full, the CDR3 is CASSLRDSSAETLYF.